The 10 T cell receptor beta chains below all came from one sample that was sequenced in a study of CD8+ T cells in alopecia areata. RNA was isolated and reverse transcribed to cDNA, the sequencing template. TCRdb's copy holds only in-frame clones and misses some; the assay was immunoSEQ multiplex PCR. This sample carries more than 90,000 clones, none of them present only once. Sequencing used lesional skin. Source of these receptors: a C3H/HeJ mouse with alopecia areata. The mice in this strain carry MHC haplotype H2-k.

This clone showed up just a few times. Any gene name here is a mouse gene name. The observed sequence ends 4 residues before the CDR3 terminus, with the missing tail filled in from the germline J gene. The J gene is TRBJ2-5, the V gene TRBV13-3; D might be TRBD2 (6 bases). Trimming cost V 6 bases and J 2 bases, with 13 bases left between them. The CDR3 has 14 amino acids. Germline assignment: CDR1 NNHDY and CDR2 SYVADS. The chain's CDR3 is CASNSGGFQDTQYF. The covered CDR3 bases are TGTGCCAGCAACTCCGGGGGGTTCCAAGAC.

On this clone: Gene names and germline match the mouse. From the germline J gene comes the end of the CDR3, since the read stops 4 residues before it. This chain uses TRBV13-3 with TRBJ2-1; 7 nucleotides agree with TRBD2. The CDR3 runs to 16 residues. The junction had 4 bases not matched to a gene; V was cut back by 0 bases and J by 1 base. CDR1 NNHDY and CDR2 SYVADS come from the germline V gene. Here the CDR3 reads CASSDAIWGNYAEQFF. CDR3 bases read: TGTGCCAGCAGTGATGCAATCTGGGGGAACTATGCT.

This clone turned up a few times. Gene names are the mouse ones. Read sequence stops 4 residues before the CDR3 end, and the germline J gene provides the missing end. The J gene is TRBJ2-7, the V gene TRBV13-3, with TRBD1 as a possible D gene (6 bases). This CDR3 contains 14 residues. Germline V gives CDR1 NNHDY, CDR2 SYVADS. V shed 3 bases and J shed 0 bases, with 10 bases lying between them. CDR3 in amino acids: CASSGTVSSYEQYF. The CDR3 DNA, read in part, is TGTGCCAGCAGTGGGACAGTATCCTCCTAT.

This clone was observed at least ten times. The gene names here belong to mouse. Read sequence stops 4 residues before the CDR3 end, and the germline J gene provides the missing end. The chain has TRBV13-3 and TRBJ2-7; the match to TRBD2 covers 8 bases. V was pared by 4 bases and J by 0 bases, with 9 bases of the junction left unmatched. This CDR3 is built from 16 residues. Germline V gene data show CDR1 as NNHDY and CDR2 as SYVADS. Partial CDR3 DNA: TGTGCCAGCAGTTCCACTGGGGGCTCGAGCTCCTAT. Translation gives CASSSTGGSSSY. The complete CDR3 protein is CASSSTGGSSSYEQYF.

This clone was recorded a few times. The translated DNA and TCRdb's protein are not identical at residue 11; the protein here was translated from the DNA. Here the gene names and germline are mouse. The read falls 3 residues short of the CDR3 end, and the missing part is taken from the germline J gene. The V call is TRBV13-3, the J call TRBJ1-3; D is unresolved. The V gene's germline CDR1 is NNHDY and CDR2 SYVADS. Trimming took 2 bases from V and 1 from J, leaving 7 bases between them. This CDR3 is built from 14 residues. The sequenced part of the CDR3 DNA is TGTGCCAGCAGTGAATTCAGATCTGGAAATACG. Translated: CASSEFRSGNT. The whole CDR3 reads CASSEFRSGNTLYF.

As regards this clone: Gene names and germline match the mouse. The DNA ends 4 residues before the CDR3 does, and the rest of the CDR3 is filled in from the germline J gene. This sequence joins TRBV13-3 and TRBJ2-3; 9 bases match TRBD1. The CDR3 has 15 amino acids. V was pared by 3 bases and J by 2 bases, with 4 bases of the junction left unmatched. The germline gives CDR1 NNHDY, CDR2 SYVADS. The CDR3 DNA, read in part, is TGTGCCAGCAGTGGGGGACAGGGTGTTGCAGAA. Residues: CASSGGQGVAE. The full CDR3 is CASSGGQGVAETLYF.

Note on this clone: Mouse names are used for the genes. The sequenced fragment ends 4 residues before the CDR3 boundary, so the rest is inferred from the germline J gene. The chain has TRBV1 and TRBJ2-1; TRBD2 aligns across 12 bases. The CDR3 consists of 16 residues. Germline trimming cut 5 bases from V and 0 bases from J; bases unmatched to any gene: 2. The germline V gene encodes CDR1 NSQYPW and CDR2 LRSPGD (reference sequence). CDR3 DNA (partial): TGCACCTGCAGTCGGGACTGGGGGGATAACTATGCT. As protein: CTCSRDWGDNYA. The whole CDR3 sequence is CTCSRDWGDNYAEQFF.

A remark on this clone: Genes and germline come from the mouse. The sequence runs out 4 residues before the end of the CDR3; the remainder is reconstructed from the germline J gene. The chain recombines TRBV1 with TRBJ2-1; perhaps TRBD2 as D (6 bases). CDR1 is NSQYPW, CDR2 LRSPGD, per germline (reference sequence). The germline V and J ends were trimmed by 0 bases and 0 bases, with 9 bases remaining between them. This CDR3 is 16 amino acids long. Here the CDR3 reads CTCSAEWGSNYAEQFF. Partial CDR3 DNA: TGCACCTGCAGTGCAGAATGGGGGTCTAACTATGCT.

Note on this clone: These gene names are mouse names. The read ends 4 residues early relative to the CDR3; the germline J gene fills the gap. The chain is built from TRBV19 and TRBJ2-3; 11 nucleotides line up with TRBD2. Germline V CDR1 and CDR2: FNHDT, SITEND (reference sequence). This CDR3 contains 16 residues. V trimming: 5 bases; J trimming: 0 bases; junction bases outside the gene matches: 5. Partial CDR3 DNA: TGTGCCAGCAGCCCACTGGGGGGGCTTAGTGCAGAA. It specifies CASSPLGGLSAE. The CDR3 in its entirety is CASSPLGGLSAETLYF.

This clone appeared many times. All gene names here are mouse names. The sequenced fragment ends 4 residues before the CDR3 boundary, so the rest is inferred from the germline J gene. The gene calls are TRBV13-3 and TRBJ2-1; weak D call: TRBD1 (6 bases). This CDR3 spans 18 amino acids. Between the trimmed V and J ends, which lost 1 base and 0 bases, there was a span of 17 bases. CDR1 is NNHDY, CDR2 SYVADS, per germline. The CDR3 is CASSDWAGEGLNYAEQFF. The sequenced part of the CDR3 DNA is TGTGCCAGCAGTGATTGGGCAGGGGAGGGTCTTAACTATGCT.